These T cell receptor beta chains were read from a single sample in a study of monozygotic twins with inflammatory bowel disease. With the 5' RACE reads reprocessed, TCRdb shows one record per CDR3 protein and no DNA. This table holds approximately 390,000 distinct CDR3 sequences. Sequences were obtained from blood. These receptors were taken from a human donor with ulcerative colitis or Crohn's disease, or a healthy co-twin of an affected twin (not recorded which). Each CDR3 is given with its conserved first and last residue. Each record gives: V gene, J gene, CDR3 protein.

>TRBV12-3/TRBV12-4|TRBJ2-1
CASSQGGTGIPQEQFF
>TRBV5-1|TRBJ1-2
CASSPGQGHGYTF
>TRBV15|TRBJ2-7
CATSRGQGPYEQYF
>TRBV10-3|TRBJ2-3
CAISSLLAGDTDTQYF
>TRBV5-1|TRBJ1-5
CASSAGQGTQPQHF
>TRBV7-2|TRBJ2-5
CASSLAGYQETQYF
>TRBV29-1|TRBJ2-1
CSVAQGASSYNEQFF
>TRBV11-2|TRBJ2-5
CASTRMTGETQYF
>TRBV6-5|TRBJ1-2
CASSYSWEDNYGYTF
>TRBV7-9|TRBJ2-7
CASSLTGFYEQYF
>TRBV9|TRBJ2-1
CASSVVGQGSYNEQFF
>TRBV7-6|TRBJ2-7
CASSRSGTNSYEQYF
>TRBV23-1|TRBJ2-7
CANKKKSEQYF
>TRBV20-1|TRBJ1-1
CSALRPGVPMNTEAFF
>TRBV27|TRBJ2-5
CASSLKPRQPNSWRETQYF
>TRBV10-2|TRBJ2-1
CASRKADRAFGGEQFF
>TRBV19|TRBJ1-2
CATNRGGIYGYTF
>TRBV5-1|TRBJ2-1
CASSLRLAGGYRNNEQFF
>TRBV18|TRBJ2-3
CASSPPGQPDTQYF
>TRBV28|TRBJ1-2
CASSRPGRGIYGYTF
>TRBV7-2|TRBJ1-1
CASSLLGVRNTEAFF
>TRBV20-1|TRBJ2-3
CSARSGVTDTQYF
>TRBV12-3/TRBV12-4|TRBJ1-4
CASSRRQGVGNEKLFF